This TCR beta chain was profiled in a study of blood T cell repertoires in COVID-19. TCRdb keeps only in-frame clones here, not all; method: immunoSEQ multiplex PCR. The data contain 380,000 or so clones, roughly 86% of them singletons. Trimming shortened V by 6 bases and J by 12 bases, and 14 bases separated the two germline ends. CDR3 size: 12 residues. The V gene is TRBV12-3 or TRBV12-4, the J gene TRBJ1-4; D gene ambiguous. Material: PBMCs or T cells enriched from blood (not recorded which). This receptor was taken from a man aged 25 to 40 who had recovered from COVID-19. This CDR3 is CASSQESSELFF. The CDR3 coding sequence is TGTGCCAGCAGCCAAGAGTCGTCGGAACTGTTTTTT.